One sample yielded the 27 T cell receptor beta chains listed below, sequenced in a study of T cell responses to AZD1222 COVID-19 vaccine (dated by TCRdb to 2020 to 2022). Library prep was done by the immunoSEQ multiplex PCR assay. In TCRdb, the immuneACCESS table is reduced to in-frame sequences with V and J assigned. These tables do not hold every clone; where another copy was compared, an unresolved V gene accounts for under half, and the others remain unexplained. This sample is represented by 90,000 to 120,000 clones; about nine tenths of them were singletons. Approximately 4.5% of the sample is taken by the ten largest. What this sample's time point label stands for: baseline before first vaccination. Sequencing was performed on peripheral blood, taken on day 0 of AZD1222 vaccination. The receptors here all came from an adult in good health.

This chain links TRBV24-1 with TRBJ2-7; D gene unclear. Germline V gene data show CDR1 as KGHDR and CDR2 as SFDVKD. The CDR3 extends over 11 amino acids. V gave up 4 bases and J gave up 3 bases, with 3 bases separating them. This CDR3 reads CATSEGYEQYF. The DNA for the CDR3 is TGTGCCACCAGTGAGGGCTACGAGCAGTACTTC.

This clone showed up just once. The chain carries TRBV11-2 and TRBJ1-3; D might be TRBD1 (6 bases). The CDR3 is made up of 15 amino acids. V was trimmed by 2 bases and J by 4 bases, leaving 12 bases between them. Germline V lookup: CDR1 SGHAT, CDR2 FQNNGV. Here the CDR3 reads CASSLRGARGNTIYF. CDR3 nucleotide sequence: TGTGCCAGCAGCTTAAGGGGGGCAAGGGGAAACACCATATATTTT.

The gene calls are TRBV10-3 and TRBJ1-5, with D maybe TRBD1 (5 bases). This CDR3 region has 14 residues. Trimming stripped 4 bases from V and 2 bases from J, with 9 bases between. The germline CDR1 and CDR2 sequences are ENHRY and SYGVKD. CDR3 sequence: CAISGGEGNQPQHF. CDR3 in DNA: TGTGCCATCAGTGGAGGGGAGGGCAATCAGCCCCAGCATTTT.

The chain is built from TRBV29-1 and TRBJ1-4; D might be TRBD1 (6 bases). Per the germline V gene, CDR1 is SQVTM and CDR2 is ANQGSEA. The V end lost 4 bases, the J end lost 1 base, and 7 bases lay between the germline ends. CDR3 length: 13 residues. CDR3 in DNA: TGCAGCGTTGTGGGACAAACTAATGAAAAACTGTTTTTT. The encoded protein is CSVVGQTNEKLFF.

The rearrangement uses TRBV6-1 and TRBJ1-2; tentatively, D is TRBD1 (5 bases). This CDR3 is built from 13 residues. The V gene's germline CDR1 is MNHNS and CDR2 SASEGT. V shed 2 bases and J shed 6 bases, with 10 bases lying between them. As DNA, the CDR3 is TGTGCCAGCAGTGAACCAGGGAGGAATGGCTACACCTTC. Translated: CASSEPGRNGYTF.

Details on this clone: Other DNA sequences in this specimen translate into the identical CDR3. The chain links TRBV5-8 to TRBJ1-1; D is unresolved. CDR1 SGHTS and CDR2 YDEGEE come from the germline V gene. Trimming stripped 0 bases from V and 1 base from J, with 4 bases between. CDR3 length: 13 amino acids. CDR3 residues: CASSLDRNTEAFF. In DNA, the CDR3 is TGTGCCAGCAGCTTGGACAGGAACACTGAAGCTTTCTTT. Full variable domain (rest looked up from reference TRBV5-8 and TRBJ1-1): EAGVTQSPTHLIKTRGQQATLRCSPISGHTSVYWYQQALGLGLQFLLWYDEGEERNRGNFPPRFSGRQFPNYSSELNVNALELEDSALYLCASSLDRNTEAFFGQGTRLTVV.

This chain connects TRBV4-1 to TRBJ2-2; 9 bases align to TRBD2. Germline CDR1 reads MGHRA; CDR2 reads YSYEKL. The length of the CDR3 is 16 residues. V gave up 1 base and J gave up 5 bases; unmatched junction bases: 5. The chain's CDR3 is CASSQASGERTGELFF. The CDR3 DNA sequence: TGCGCCAGCAGCCAAGCTAGCGGGGAACGGACCGGGGAGCTGTTTTTT.

V and J are TRBV20-1 and TRBJ1-1; D not resolved. The CDR3 totals 11 residues. Germline V gene lookup returns CDR1 DFQATT and CDR2 SNEGSKA (reference sequence). V was pared by 1 base and J by 5 bases, with 5 bases between. Here the CDR3 DNA reads TGCAGTGCTAGAGCCGGAACTGAAGCTTTCTTT. Translation: CSARAGTEAFF.

This clone was seen a single time. CDR3 region: CASSLPGSGTDTQYF. DNA of the CDR3: TGTGCCAGCAGCCTCCCCGGTTCCGGCACAGATACGCAGTATTTT. This rearrangement joins TRBV7-9 to TRBJ2-3; D is unresolved. Deletions cut 5 bases from V and 1 base from J, with 13 bases between. Germline V gene data show CDR1 as SEHNR and CDR2 as FQNEAQ (reference sequence). The CDR3 has 15 residues. The whole variable domain, filled in from reference TRBV7-9 and TRBJ2-3, reads DTGVSQNPRHKITKRGQNVTFRCDPISEHNRLYWYRQTLGQGPEFLTYFQNEAQLEKSRLLSDRFSAERPKGSFSTLEIQRTEQGDSAMYLCASSLPGSGTDTQYFGPGTRLTVL.

In its sample, this clone was seen once. The chain recombines TRBV21-1 with TRBJ2-1; TRBD2 reflects the table's D call only, with no check against the DNA. TRBV21-1 has pseudogene status. The CDR3 runs 17 residues. CDR3 sequence: CASSKGAGASSYNEQFF. CDR3 coding DNA: TGTGCCAGCAGCAAAGGGGCGGGTGCGAGCTCCTACAATGAGCAGTTCTTC.

This rearrangement joins TRBV12-3 or TRBV12-4 to TRBJ1-1; D not certain. Deletions cut 3 bases from V and 9 bases from J, with 14 bases between. This CDR3 is built from 13 residues. In DNA form, the CDR3 reads TGTGCCAGCAGTTTGGCCATATATGAGAAAGCTTTCTTT. It encodes CASSLAIYEKAFF.

This chain links TRBV4-3 with TRBJ2-7; 8 bases agree with TRBD1. CDR1 and CDR2 (germline): LGHNA, YSLEER. The junction had 6 bases not matched to a gene; V was cut back by 4 bases and J by 4 bases. The CDR3 is 14 residues long. CDR3 bases: TGCGCCAGCAGCCCCAGGACAGGGTCTTACGAGCAGTACTTC. Its translation: CASSPRTGSYEQYF.

This clone has just one count. This chain uses TRBV19 with TRBJ2-1; TRBD2 aligns across 9 bases. The germline CDR1 and CDR2 sequences are LNHDA and SQIVND (reference sequence). This CDR3 region has 17 residues. V was pared by 4 bases and J by 10 bases, with 17 bases of the junction left unmatched. Here the CDR3 DNA reads TGTGCCAGTAGTACCGGTCAGAAGGTAGCGGGGGCCGGAGAGCAGTTCTTC. This sequence encodes CASSTGQKVAGAGEQFF.

The chain couples TRBV21-1 to TRBJ2-7; the table's TRBD1 call for D was not verified on the DNA. TRBV21-1 is listed as a pseudogene. The CDR3 consists of 18 residues. The CDR3, as DNA: TGTGCCAGCAGCAAAGCAGGAGGGGACAGGAACCAAGGCTACGAGCAGTACTTC. Protein: CASSKAGGDRNQGYEQYF.

In its sample, this clone was seen a few times. The CDR3 here is CASSLQGTTEAFF. The CDR3, as DNA: TGTGCCAGCAGCTTGCAAGGGACCACTGAAGCTTTCTTT. The V call is TRBV7-9, the J call TRBJ1-1; a weak D match, TRBD1 (5 bases). V was cut by 3 bases and J by 4 bases, with 9 bases left in between. This CDR3 contains 13 residues. Germline V gives CDR1 SEHNR, CDR2 FQNEAQ (reference sequence).

The rearrangement joins TRBV4-3 to TRBJ1-1; no definite D call. This CDR3 region has 14 residues. CDR1 is LGHNA, CDR2 YSLEER, per germline. The V end lost 0 bases, the J end lost 4 bases, and 9 bases lay between the germline ends. The CDR3 protein is CASSQDIGGTEAFF. In DNA form, the CDR3 reads TGCGCCAGCAGCCAAGATATTGGAGGCACTGAAGCTTTCTTT.

This chain uses TRBV21-1 with TRBJ1-2. TRBV21-1 is a pseudogene locus. The CDR3 has 16 amino acids. In nucleotides, the CDR3 is TGTGCCAGCAGCGTCCTGGGGGGGAAGAGGAACTATGGCTACACCTTC. Translated: CASSVLGGKRNYGYTF.

In DNA, the CDR3 is TGTGCCAGCAGTTTATACGTTATGAACACTGAAGCTTTCTTT. Residues: CASSLYVMNTEAFF. The rearrangement joins TRBV28 to TRBJ1-1; D remains ambiguous. Trimming pared 1 base from V and 0 bases from J, leaving 6 bases between. In germline, CDR1 is MDHEN, CDR2 SYDVKM. This CDR3 is 14 amino acids long. Together with reference TRBV28 and TRBJ1-1, the CDR3 gives the full variable domain: DVKVTQSSRYLVKRTGEKVFLECVQDMDHENMFWYRQDPGLGLRLIYFSYDVKMKEKGDIPEGYSVSREKKERFSLILESASTNQTSMYLCASSLYVMNTEAFFGQGTRLTVV.

The V gene is TRBV10-2, the J gene TRBJ1-5, with D possibly matching TRBD1 (6 bases). Between the trimmed V and J ends, which lost 1 base and 3 bases, there was a span of 10 bases. CDR3 length: 15 amino acids. Germline V CDR1 and CDR2: WSHSY, SAAADI. The CDR3 region is CASSEFGTFNQPQHF. The DNA of the CDR3 is TGCGCCAGCAGTGAGTTCGGGACATTCAATCAGCCCCAGCATTTT.

V and J are TRBV6-4 and TRBJ2-3; 8 positions agree with TRBD2. CDR1 and CDR2 (germline): MRHNA, SNTAGT. V dropped 5 bases and J dropped 1; count of bases not matched to a gene: 2. This CDR3 comprises 14 residues. CDR3 sequence (DNA): TGTGCCAGCAGTAAAGCGGGGGGCACAGATACGCAGTATTTT. This encodes CASSKAGGTDTQYF.

The chain uses TRBV10-1 and TRBJ1-5, with no clear D. The CDR3 totals 15 residues. The germline CDR1 and CDR2 sequences are WNHNN and SYGVQD (reference sequence). Between the trimmed V and J ends, which lost 3 bases and 7 bases, there was a span of 16 bases. The DNA of the CDR3 is TGCGCCAGCAGTGATCGGGCCCTCCGAGGACAGCCCCAGCATTTT. As protein: CASSDRALRGQPQHF.

The chain couples TRBV6-5 to TRBJ1-5; possibly TRBD1 for D (5 bases). With 5 bases removed from V and 5 bases from J, the gap between germline ends came to 16 bases. Germline V gene data show CDR1 as MNHEY and CDR2 as SVGAGI. The CDR3 is made up of 15 amino acids. CDR3 bases: TGTGCCAGCAGTCGGGCCAGGGATAGGGATCAGCCCCAGCATTTT. The encoded protein is CASSRARDRDQPQHF.

The chain recombines TRBV18 with TRBJ2-1, with D possibly called TRBD1 or TRBD2 (5 bases each). V dropped 3 bases and J dropped 3 bases, with 9 bases sitting between them. The CDR3 covers 14 residues. Germline V gene sequence: CDR1 KGHSH, CDR2 LQKENI. The CDR3 reads CASSPGTSYNEQFF. DNA for the CDR3: TGTGCCAGCTCACCCGGGACGAGCTACAATGAGCAGTTCTTC.

CDR3 nucleotides: TGTGCCAGCAGCTTAGGCGGGGAGGATGGCTACACCTTC. Amino acid sequence: CASSLGGEDGYTF. J is TRBJ1-2 and V is TRBV7-9, with D unclear. The CDR3 is 13 amino acids. Germline-derived CDR1 and CDR2 are SEHNR and FQNEAQ (reference sequence). The V gene lost 1 base and the J gene lost 6 bases, with 9 bases spanning the gap. Using reference TRBV7-9 and TRBJ1-2 for the parts outside the CDR3, the full variable domain is DTGVSQNPRHKITKRGQNVTFRCDPISEHNRLYWYRQTLGQGPEFLTYFQNEAQLEKSRLLSDRFSAERPKGSFSTLEIQRTEQGDSAMYLCASSLGGEDGYTFGSGTRLTVV.

V and J are TRBV19 and TRBJ1-4; 10 positions agree with TRBD1. Germline CDR1 reads LNHDA; CDR2 reads SQIVND (reference sequence). Trimming at V came to 7 bases and at J to 0 bases, leaving 5 bases not matched to a gene. The CDR3 loop spans 16 amino acids. This chain's CDR3 is CASTRQGAATNEKLFF. CDR3 bases: TGTGCCAGTACCCGACAGGGGGCGGCAACTAATGAAAAACTGTTTTTT.

V usage is TRBV5-4 and J usage is TRBJ1-1, with 8 bases lining up with TRBD1. V lost 4 bases, J lost 1 base, and 9 bases stayed unmatched. This CDR3 is built from 16 residues. Germline loops: CDR1 SGHNT, CDR2 YYREEE (reference sequence). CDR3: CASSLGQVLRNTEAFF. The CDR3 nucleotides are TGTGCCAGCAGCCTGGGACAGGTACTGAGGAACACTGAAGCTTTCTTT. Complete variable domain (other parts from reference TRBV5-4 and TRBJ1-1): ETGVTQSPTHLIKTRGQQVTLRCSSQSGHNTVSWYQQALGQGPQFIFQYYREEENGRGNFPPRFSGLQFPNYSSELNVNALELDDSALYLCASSLGQVLRNTEAFFGQGTRLTVV.

The chain is built from TRBV11-2 and TRBJ2-3, with 12 bases identical to TRBD2. From germline, CDR1 is SGHAT and CDR2 FQNNGV. V lost 4 bases to trimming and J lost 6 bases; unmatched junction nucleotides: 8. This CDR3 has 16 amino acids. This CDR3 reads CASSWKLAGGTDTQYF. The DNA for the CDR3 is TGTGCCAGCAGCTGGAAACTAGCGGGGGGTACGGATACGCAGTATTTT. Full variable domain (remainder filled in from reference TRBV11-2 and TRBJ2-3): EAGVAQSPRYKIIEKRQSVAFWCNPISGHATLYWYQQILGQGPKLLIQFQNNGVVDDSQLPKDRFSAERLKGVDSTLKIQPAKLEDSAVYLCASSWKLAGGTDTQYFGPGTRLTVL.